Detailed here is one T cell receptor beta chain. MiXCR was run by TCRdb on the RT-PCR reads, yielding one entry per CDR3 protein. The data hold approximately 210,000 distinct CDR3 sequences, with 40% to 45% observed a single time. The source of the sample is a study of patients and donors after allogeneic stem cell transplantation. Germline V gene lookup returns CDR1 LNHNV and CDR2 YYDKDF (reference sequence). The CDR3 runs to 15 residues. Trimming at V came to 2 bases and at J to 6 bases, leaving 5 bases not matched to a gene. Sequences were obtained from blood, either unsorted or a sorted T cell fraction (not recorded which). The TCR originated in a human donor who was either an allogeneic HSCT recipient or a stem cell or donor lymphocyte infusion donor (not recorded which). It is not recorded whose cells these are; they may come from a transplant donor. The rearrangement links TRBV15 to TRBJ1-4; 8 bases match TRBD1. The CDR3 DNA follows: TGTGCCACCAGCAGATCCAGGGGGCGGTATGAAAAACTGTTTTTT. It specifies CATSRSRGRYEKLFF.